This TCR beta chain was recorded in a study of T cell changes during pregnancy in multiple sclerosis. Method: immunoSEQ multiplex PCR; TCRdb's copy keeps in-frame clones and lacks some. The table records under 70,000 clones, approximately 90% of them present only once. Looked up from germline, CDR1 is SEHNR and CDR2 is FQNEAQ (reference sequence). The CDR3 spans 16 residues. V was pared by 5 bases and J by 4 bases, with 11 bases of the junction left unmatched. V is TRBV7-9 and J is TRBJ2-7; 10 nucleotides match TRBD1. The TCR originated in a female donor with multiple sclerosis, enrolled in a pregnancy study. Sequenced here: peripheral blood, sampled in the second trimester of pregnancy. As DNA, the CDR3 is TGTGCCAGCAGCCACCCAAGGGACAGGGGAGGGTACGAGCAGTACTTC. It is translated as CASSHPRDRGGYEQYF. Filled out from reference TRBV7-9 and TRBJ2-7, the complete variable domain reads DTGVSQNPRHKITKRGQNVTFRCDPISEHNRLYWYRQTLGQGPEFLTYFQNEAQLEKSRLLSDRFSAERPKGSFSTLEIQRTEQGDSAMYLCASSHPRDRGGYEQYFGPGTRLTVT.